The sequence of this T cell receptor (beta chain) was determined in a study of identical twins. Details on this clonotype: What it binds is not known.

Unique molecular identifiers were present on the cDNA, and a universal primer site came from template switching. TCRdb re-called the 5' RACE reads with MiXCR, one entry per CDR3 protein. Among more than 200,000 distinct CDR3 sequences, around 10% were seen once, and the ten largest hold around 5.1%. Each donor (without exception) was a healthy Caucasian. J lost 6 bases, V lost 5 bases, and 7 bases had no gene match. The CDR3 runs 14 residues. Findings and caveats of the study: Abundant beta clonotypes from cord blood had fewer insertions, unlike memory repertoires, which showed none.

The chain recombines TRBV12-3 or TRBV12-4 with TRBJ2-3, with TRBD2 matching 8 bases. The TCR sequence derives from a woman younger than 30 in good health. The sample was memory (CD45RO+) T cells sorted from blood. The CDR3 spells CASSLSGRKDTQYF. Here the CDR3 DNA reads TGTGCCAGCAGTCTAAGCGGGAGAAAGGATACGCAGTATTTT.